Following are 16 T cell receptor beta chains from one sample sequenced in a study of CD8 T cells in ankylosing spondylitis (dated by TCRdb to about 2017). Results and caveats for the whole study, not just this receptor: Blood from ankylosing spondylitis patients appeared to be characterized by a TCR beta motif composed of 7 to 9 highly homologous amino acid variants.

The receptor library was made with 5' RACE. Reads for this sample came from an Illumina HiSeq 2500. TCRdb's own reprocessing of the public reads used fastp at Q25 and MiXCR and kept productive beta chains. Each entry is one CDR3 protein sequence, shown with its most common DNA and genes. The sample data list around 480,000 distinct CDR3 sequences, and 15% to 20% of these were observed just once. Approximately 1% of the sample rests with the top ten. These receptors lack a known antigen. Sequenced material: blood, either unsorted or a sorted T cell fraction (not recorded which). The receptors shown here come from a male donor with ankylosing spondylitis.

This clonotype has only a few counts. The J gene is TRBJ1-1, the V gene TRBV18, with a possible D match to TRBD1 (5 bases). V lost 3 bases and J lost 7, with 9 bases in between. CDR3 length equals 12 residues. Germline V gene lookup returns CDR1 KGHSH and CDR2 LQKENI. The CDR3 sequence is CASSPGGDEAFF. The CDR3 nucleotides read TGTGCCAGCTCACCGGGGGGGGATGAAGCTTTCTTT.

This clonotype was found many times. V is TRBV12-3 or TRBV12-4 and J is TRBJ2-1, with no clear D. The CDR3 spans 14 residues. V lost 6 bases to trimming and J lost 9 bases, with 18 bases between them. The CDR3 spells CASSPQVLVGEQFF. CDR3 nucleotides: TGTGCCAGCAGCCCCCAGGTCCTGGTTGGTGAGCAGTTCTTC.

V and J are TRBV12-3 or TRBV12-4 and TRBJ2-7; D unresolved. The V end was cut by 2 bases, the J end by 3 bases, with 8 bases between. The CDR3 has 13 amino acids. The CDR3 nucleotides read TGTGCCAGCAGTTTAAAACAGTACTACGAGCAGTACTTC. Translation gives CASSLKQYYEQYF.

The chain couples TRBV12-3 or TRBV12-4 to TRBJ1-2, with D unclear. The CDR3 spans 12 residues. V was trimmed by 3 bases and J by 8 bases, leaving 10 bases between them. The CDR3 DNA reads TGTGCCAGCAGTTTTGGGTTTGAAGGCTACACCTTC. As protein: CASSFGFEGYTF.

Here the CDR3 DNA reads TGCAGCGGTTACAGGGGTCAAGAGACCCAGTACTTC. Translating it yields CSGYRGQETQYF. The chain links TRBV29-1 to TRBJ2-5; 7 positions match TRBD1. This CDR3 spans 12 amino acids. V lost 7 bases to trimming and J lost 2 bases; unmatched junction nucleotides: 4. Germline CDR1 SQVTM, CDR2 ANQGSEA.

This CDR3 is CASSETPHKYNEQFF. DNA of the CDR3: TGTGCCAGCAGTGAGACTCCACACAAATACAATGAGCAGTTCTTC. This chain connects TRBV6-1 to TRBJ2-1; D uncertain. There are 15 residues in the CDR3. Trimming removed 3 bases at V and 4 bases at J, with 13 bases between. Per germline, CDR1 MNHNS and CDR2 SASEGT.

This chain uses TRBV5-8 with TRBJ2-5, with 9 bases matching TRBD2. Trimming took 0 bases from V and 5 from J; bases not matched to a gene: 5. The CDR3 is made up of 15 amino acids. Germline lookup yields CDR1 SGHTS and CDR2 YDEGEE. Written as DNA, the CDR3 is TGTGCCAGCAGCTTGGTGATAGCGGGAGCGGAGACCCAGTACTTC. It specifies CASSLVIAGAETQYF.

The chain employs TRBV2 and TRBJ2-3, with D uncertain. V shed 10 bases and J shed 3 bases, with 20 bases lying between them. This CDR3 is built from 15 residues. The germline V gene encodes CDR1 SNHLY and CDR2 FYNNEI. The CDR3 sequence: CATKALLKSTDTQYF. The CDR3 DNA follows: TGTGCCACTAAGGCGCTTCTCAAATCGACAGATACGCAGTATTTT.

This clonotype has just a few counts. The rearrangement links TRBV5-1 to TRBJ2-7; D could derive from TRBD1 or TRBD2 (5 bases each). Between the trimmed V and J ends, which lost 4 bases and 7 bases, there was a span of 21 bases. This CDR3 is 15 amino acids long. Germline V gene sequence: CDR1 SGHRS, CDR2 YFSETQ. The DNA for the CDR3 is TGCGCCAGCAGCGTCATGGGGGACCCAGCTAATGAGCAGTACTTC. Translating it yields CASSVMGDPANEQYF.

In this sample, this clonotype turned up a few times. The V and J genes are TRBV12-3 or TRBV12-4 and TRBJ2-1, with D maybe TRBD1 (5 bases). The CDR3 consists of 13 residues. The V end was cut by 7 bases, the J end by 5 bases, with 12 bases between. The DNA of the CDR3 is TGTGCCAGCACCTGGACAAAAAACAATGAGCAGTTCTTC. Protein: CASTWTKNNEQFF.

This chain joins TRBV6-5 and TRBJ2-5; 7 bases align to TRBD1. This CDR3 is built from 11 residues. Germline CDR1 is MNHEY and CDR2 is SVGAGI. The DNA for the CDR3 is TGTGCTATAAGCAGGGGGGAGACCCAGTACTTC. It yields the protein CAISRGETQYF.

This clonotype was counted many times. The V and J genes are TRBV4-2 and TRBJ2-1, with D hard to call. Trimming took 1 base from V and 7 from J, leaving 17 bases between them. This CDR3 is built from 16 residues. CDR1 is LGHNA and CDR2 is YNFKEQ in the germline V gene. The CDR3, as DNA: TGTGCCAGCAGCCAAGGGTCCAAAATCAATGGGAATGAGCAGTTCTTC. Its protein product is CASSQGSKINGNEQFF.

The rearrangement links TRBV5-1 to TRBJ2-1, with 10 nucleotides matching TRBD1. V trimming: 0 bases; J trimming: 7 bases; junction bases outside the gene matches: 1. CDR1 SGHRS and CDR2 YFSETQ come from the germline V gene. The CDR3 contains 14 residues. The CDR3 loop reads CASSLEDRGNEQFF. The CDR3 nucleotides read TGCGCCAGCAGCTTGGAGGACAGGGGGAATGAGCAGTTCTTC.

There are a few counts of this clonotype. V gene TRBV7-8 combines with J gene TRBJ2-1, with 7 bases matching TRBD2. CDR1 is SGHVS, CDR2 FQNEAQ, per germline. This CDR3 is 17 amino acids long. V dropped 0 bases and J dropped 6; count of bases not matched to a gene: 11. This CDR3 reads CASSLARRTRPSNEQFF. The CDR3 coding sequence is TGTGCCAGCAGCTTAGCGCGTCGGACTAGGCCCTCCAATGAGCAGTTCTTC.

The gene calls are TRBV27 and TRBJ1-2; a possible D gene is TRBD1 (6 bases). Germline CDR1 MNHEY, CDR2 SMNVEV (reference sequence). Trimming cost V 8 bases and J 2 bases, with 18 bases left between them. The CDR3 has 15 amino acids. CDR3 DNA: TGTGCCAGCGGAGCTCCCGGACAGTCCAACTATGGCTACACCTTC. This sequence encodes CASGAPGQSNYGYTF.

CDR3 DNA sequence: TGCGCCAGCAGCCAACCCGACAGGGAAACTTACGAGCAGTACTTC. Residues: CASSQPDRETYEQYF. J is TRBJ2-7 and V is TRBV4-1; TRBD1 agrees at 7 bases. Germline assignment: CDR1 MGHRA and CDR2 YSYEKL. The length of the CDR3 is 15 residues. Unmatched junction bases numbered 8, after V lost 2 bases and J lost 4 bases.